This T cell receptor (beta chain) stems from a study of T cell responses to AZD1222 COVID-19 vaccine. In this sample, this clone turned up once. Its antigen is not known. Using immunoSEQ multiplex PCR, the repertoire was profiled, and TCRdb retains in-frame clones only, with some absent. The top ten hold about 36% of the sample, which has 40,000 to 55,000 clones, less than 95% seen once. Germline CDR1 SGHNT, CDR2 YENEEA. After removal of 2 bases from V and 7 bases from J, the junction contained 4 bases not matched to a gene. The CDR3 is made up of 13 amino acids. General study points: The number of AZD1222 recipients seropositive at baseline was only five or six. Nearly half of unique spike-specific TCRs reportedly avoided B.1.351 and B.1.1.7 mutated regions. Researchers report vaccine-associated CD4 TCRs spanning spike, with dominance at 160-218 and 743-854.

The rearrangement links TRBV11-3 to TRBJ1-2; 7 bases align to TRBD1. The TCR was taken from an adult who received the AZD1222 COVID-19 vaccine. The specimen was peripheral blood, collected 28 days after the second AZD1222 dose. The CDR3 here is CASSLKQGFGYTF. The DNA of the CDR3 is TGTGCCAGCAGCTTAAAACAGGGGTTTGGCTACACCTTC.